Listed below are T cell receptor beta chains from one sample, sequenced in a study of blood T cells in healthy people across ages. From the 5' RACE reads, TCRdb called clonotypes with MiXCR, one entry per CDR3 protein. The table lists some 890,000 distinct CDR3 sequences, roughly 29% of them singletons. The sample was also reused in another study, on T cells of mothers and their children.

Sequenced: blood. The receptors stem from a woman aged 40 to 50 in good health. Both conserved end residues are part of each CDR3. D genes are given only for firm matches. Expanded clones are given a class, and other clones once, few, many or no size at all.

clone_size: -
cdr3_length: 15
v_call: TRBV7-2
d_call: TRBD2
j_call: TRBJ2-1
cdr3_aa: CASSLVAGSYNEQFF
cdr3_nt: TGTGCCAGCAGCCTAGTAGCGGGGAGCTACAATGAGCAGTTCTTC

clone_size: many
cdr3_length: 13
v_call: TRBV5-1
d_call: -
j_call: TRBJ2-3
cdr3_aa: CASSFFPTDTQYF
cdr3_nt: TGCGCCAGCAGCTTCTTTCCCACAGATACGCAGTATTTT

clone_size: -
cdr3_length: 18
v_call: TRBV4-3
d_call: TRBD1
j_call: TRBJ2-3
cdr3_aa: CASNQERWRQGGTDTQYF
cdr3_nt: TGCGCCAGCAACCAAGAACGGTGGCGACAGGGAGGCACAGATACGCAGTATTTT

clone_size: -
cdr3_length: 15
v_call: TRBV20-1
d_call: TRBD1
j_call: TRBJ1-2
cdr3_aa: CSAGAWDRANYGYTF
cdr3_nt: TGCAGTGCTGGAGCTTGGGACAGGGCTAACTATGGCTACACCTTC

clone_size: -
cdr3_length: 16
v_call: TRBV20-1
d_call: TRBD1
j_call: TRBJ1-5
cdr3_aa: CSARGTGTYSNQPQHF
cdr3_nt: TGCAGTGCTCGCGGGACAGGGACTTATAGCAATCAGCCCCAGCATTTT

clone_size: many
cdr3_length: 15
v_call: TRBV20-1
d_call: TRBD1
j_call: TRBJ1-5
cdr3_aa: CSARETGGLNQPQHF
cdr3_nt: TGCAGTGCTAGAGAGACAGGGGGTCTAAATCAGCCCCAGCATTTT

clone_size: few
cdr3_length: 15
v_call: TRBV6-2/TRBV6-3
d_call: TRBD1
j_call: TRBJ1-1
cdr3_aa: CASSYGTGVGTEAFF
cdr3_nt: TGTGCCAGCAGTTACGGGACAGGGGTAGGCACTGAAGCTTTCTTT

clone_size: many
cdr3_length: 13
v_call: TRBV7-2
d_call: -
j_call: TRBJ2-5
cdr3_aa: CASSLVGKETQYF
cdr3_nt: TGTGCCAGCAGCTTAGTCGGGAAGGAGACCCAGTACTTC

clone_size: -
cdr3_length: 16
v_call: TRBV6-5
d_call: -
j_call: TRBJ1-3
cdr3_aa: CASSPFGGASGNTIYF
cdr3_nt: TGTGCCAGCAGCCCTTTTGGGGGTGCTAGCGGAAACACCATATATTTT

clone_size: few
cdr3_length: 14
v_call: TRBV7-3
d_call: -
j_call: TRBJ1-1
cdr3_aa: CASSRVGGGTEAFF
cdr3_nt: TGTGCCAGCAGCCGCGTAGGGGGGGGCACTGAAGCTTTCTTT

clone_size: -
cdr3_length: 14
v_call: TRBV12-3/TRBV12-4
d_call: -
j_call: TRBJ2-3
cdr3_aa: CASRWGMRADTQYF
cdr3_nt: TGTGCCAGCAGATGGGGGATGAGGGCAGATACGCAGTATTTT

clone_size: few
cdr3_length: 17
v_call: TRBV19
d_call: TRBD1
j_call: TRBJ1-1
cdr3_aa: CASSIVGLWTGATEAFF
cdr3_nt: TGTGCCAGTAGTATTGTAGGCCTCTGGACAGGGGCGACTGAAGCTTTCTTT

clone_size: many
cdr3_length: 15
v_call: TRBV3-1
d_call: TRBD2
j_call: TRBJ2-7
cdr3_aa: CASSQASGGSYEQYF
cdr3_nt: TGCGCCAGCAGCCAAGCTAGCGGGGGCTCCTACGAGCAGTACTTC

clone_size: many
cdr3_length: 15
v_call: TRBV6-2/TRBV6-3
d_call: -
j_call: TRBJ2-1
cdr3_aa: CASSSLGARYNEQFF
cdr3_nt: TGTGCCAGCAGTTCCCTAGGGGCTCGCTACAATGAGCAGTTCTTC

clone_size: once
cdr3_length: 16
v_call: TRBV20-1
d_call: -
j_call: TRBJ2-7
cdr3_aa: CSAHSGSASVRGEQYF
cdr3_nt: TGCAGTGCTCACTCAGGGTCGGCTTCAGTCAGAGGAGAGCAGTACTTC

clone_size: -
cdr3_length: 15
v_call: TRBV7-2
d_call: -
j_call: TRBJ2-7
cdr3_aa: CASSPRPDPTYEQYF
cdr3_nt: TGTGCCAGCAGCCCCCGGCCGGACCCAACCTACGAGCAGTACTTC

clone_size: few
cdr3_length: 19
v_call: TRBV12-3/TRBV12-4
d_call: TRBD1
j_call: TRBJ1-2
cdr3_aa: CASSPRLGQGAARGYGYTF
cdr3_nt: TGTGCCAGCAGCCCTCGGTTGGGACAGGGGGCTGCCAGGGGCTATGGCTACACCTTC